This T cell receptor beta chain is from a study of T cells in localized non-small cell lung cancer. Using immunoSEQ multiplex PCR, the repertoire was profiled, and TCRdb retains in-frame clones only, with some absent. Here the sample spans some 25,000 clones, around 88% being singletons. This CDR3 spans 13 amino acids. The TCR comes from a woman aged 40-69 years with stage III lung adenocarcinoma. The specimen comprised peripheral blood mononuclear cells, sampled before any cancer treatment. The V call is TRBV1, the J call TRBJ1-2. TRBV1 is an annotated pseudogene. The CDR3 sequence: CTTGTGEGYGYTF. The DNA for the CDR3 is TGCACCACAGGAACAGGGGAGGGTTATGGCTACACCTTC.